The entry below describes one T cell receptor beta chain. This clone's antigen is unknown. A much bigger clone sits one base away, suggesting this may be a read error. This sample was included in a study of blood T cells in healthy people across ages (dated by TCRdb to about 2015). With respect to the entire study: In model experiments, roughly one uniquely barcoded TCR beta cDNA molecule per two T cells was captured by template switching. Using deep sequencing normalized with unique cDNA molecular identifiers, the study measured how TCR beta repertoire diversity changes with age. Four age groups were formed from the donors: young (average approximately 15 years), middle-aged (around 39), aged (over 55) and long-lived (about 80). Donors of different ages were randomly distributed across sequencing lanes to avoid experimental bias. Two additional independent replicas of 1 million unique cDNA reads from the same blood draw were analyzed for two donors (one aged 18 to 30 and one aged 80 or older). On the study overall, not on this receptor specifically: Observed TCR beta diversity per million T cells fell roughly linearly with age, and a significant reduction was already apparent by age roughly 40. Compared with the aged group, the long-lived group had more naive CD4+ T cells, fewer expanded clones and increased TCR diversity, suggesting age selection. Because profiling used bulk unsorted PBMCs, naive and antigen-experienced compartments could not be compared conclusively. There was a strong correlation between observed TCR beta diversity and the percentage of naive T cells measured by flow cytometry. The CMV infection status of donors was not known, potentially confounding age-related changes in expanded clonotypes. Estimates of total diversity from one million sequenced T cells were regarded as lower bounds and underestimates.

V trim: 5 bases; J trim: 3 bases; unmatched bases: 7. Measured from the cysteine to the phenylalanine, the CDR3 is 15 residues long. Just the 45-base CDR3 DNA is kept, in frame starting at base 1. CDR1 and CDR2, looked up from the germline V gene, are SGHTA and FQGTGA. Systemically healthy Caucasian individuals from Russia, around 38 in total and aged about 6 to 90 years, were included as donors. Ten milliliters of peripheral blood were drawn from each donor into EDTA-treated Vacutainer tubes. Ficoll-Paque density-gradient centrifugation was used to isolate PBMCs, with at least 7 million per sample. Total RNA, at least 5 micrograms per sample, was extracted from PBMCs with Trizol reagent. For every donor, an aliquot of PBMCs went through flow cytometry to measure the percentages of naive CD45RAhigh/CD27high T cells. The method behind the library was 5' RACE. The instrument given in TCRdb is Illumina HiSeq 2500. The second PCR ran for about 6 to 12 cycles and used a J-beta primer mix along with a sample-barcoded 5' primer. Each TCR beta cDNA molecule received a unique molecular identifier from a template-switch 5' adaptor carrying 12 random nucleotides. Each sample yielded at least 2.5 million CDR3-containing paired-end reads. First-strand cDNA was synthesized from all RNA with the Mint cDNA synthesis kit, primed by a TRBC-specific oligonucleotide. Following uracil-DNA glycosylase treatment, a first 18-cycle PCR with universal primers M1SS and BC2_uni_R was performed on all cDNA. In the authors' own workflow: For normalization, 1 million high-quality reads, each with a distinct molecular identifier, were randomly selected from each sample. Reads sharing molecular identifiers were discarded rather than binned into consensus sequences. CDR3 identification, clonotype clustering and error correction used MiTCR with a Q25 quality threshold and the strictest error-elimination algorithm. A nonparametric unseen species model using Euler transformation provided a lower-bound estimate of total TCR beta diversity. TCRdb reprocessing: public reads trimmed at Q25 with fastp, clones called with MiXCR, in-frame beta chains kept. Rows merge per CDR3 protein into single entries with the most common DNA and genes. None of the V and J calls come from the authors' own analysis; TCRdb made them. Across this sample there are hundreds of thousands of distinct CDR3 sequences, with 29% seen only once. Of the sample, around 15% falls within the top ten clones.

Recombination linked TRBV7-3 to TRBJ1-5; the junction holds 7 bases that match TRBD1. Sequencing input: blood. This sequence originates from a woman aged 80 or older in good health. The CDR3 is CASSPGDSPNQPQHF. Read as DNA, the sequence is TGTGCCAGCAGCCCCGGGGACAGTCCCAATCAGCCCCAGCATTTT.